Presented here are 16 T cell receptor beta chains from one specimen sequenced in a study of blood T cell repertoires in COVID-19. Assay: immunoSEQ multiplex PCR; the TCRdb copy retains only in-frame clones and omits some. Of hundreds of thousands of clones in the sample, approximately 84% are singletons; the top ten hold 2.1%. Sequencing used peripheral blood. Receptors originate from a woman in her 30s who had recovered from COVID-19.

J is TRBJ1-5 and V is TRBV19, with D maybe TRBD1 (5 bases). With 7 bases removed from V and 0 bases from J, the gap between germline ends came to 13 bases. This CDR3 contains 15 residues. CDR1 and CDR2 from the germline V gene are LNHDA and SQIVND (reference sequence). CDR3 bases: TGTGCCAGTATGGTGGACAAATATAGCAATCAGCCCCAGCATTTT. Translating gives CASMVDKYSNQPQHF. Based on the CDR3 plus reference TRBV19 and TRBJ1-5, the full variable domain is DGGITQSPKYLFRKEGQNVTLSCEQNLNHDAMYWYRQDPGQGLRLIYYSQIVNDFQKGDIAEGYSVSREKKESFPLTVTSAQKNPTAFYLCASMVDKYSNQPQHFGDGTRLSIL.

The chain couples TRBV12-3 or TRBV12-4 to TRBJ1-1, with a tentative D call TRBD1 (5 bases). This CDR3 has 11 residues. V lost 6 bases and J lost 10, with 12 bases in between. In DNA form, the CDR3 reads TGTGCCAGCAGCCGGACCGGGGGAGCTTTCTTT. Its translation is CASSRTGGAFF.

V gene TRBV27 combines with J gene TRBJ2-6; 7 bases line up with TRBD1. The length of the CDR3 is 15 residues. In germline, CDR1 is MNHEY, CDR2 SMNVEV (reference sequence). Trimming at V came to 6 bases and at J to 0 bases, leaving 2 bases not matched to a gene. CDR3 protein: CASSWDSSGANVLTF. Here the CDR3 DNA reads TGTGCCAGCAGCTGGGACAGCTCTGGGGCCAACGTCCTGACTTTC.

The chain recombines TRBV19 with TRBJ1-2; D is unclear. Per germline, CDR1 LNHDA and CDR2 SQIVND (reference sequence). Trimming stripped 7 bases from V and 6 bases from J, with 18 bases between. The CDR3 runs to 14 residues. CDR3 sequence reads: CASTLPPGINGYTF. DNA for the CDR3: TGTGCCAGTACCCTCCCTCCAGGAATCAATGGCTACACCTTC.

This rearrangement joins TRBV29-1 to TRBJ1-2; 7 nucleotides line up with TRBD1. After removal of 0 bases from V and 8 bases from J, the junction contained 9 bases not matched to a gene. The CDR3 spans 14 residues. Germline CDR1 is SQVTM and CDR2 is ANQGSEA. DNA for the CDR3: TGCAGCGTTGAAGAACGCTTTGGGACAGACGGCTACACCTTC. As protein: CSVEERFGTDGYTF. Variable domain in full (rest from reference TRBV29-1 and TRBJ1-2): SAVISQKPSRDICQRGTSLTIQCQVDSQVTMMFWYRQQPGQSLTLIATANQGSEATYESGFVIDKFPISRPNLTFSTLTVSNMSPEDSSIYLCSVEERFGTDGYTFGSGTRLTVV.

The rearrangement joins TRBV12-5 to TRBJ2-1; D is possibly TRBD2 (6 bases). V lost 1 base to trimming and J lost 9 bases, with 16 bases between them. This CDR3 is 15 amino acids long. CDR1 and CDR2 (germline): LGHNT, FRNRAP. CDR3 coding DNA: TGTGCTAGTGGTTTGGCCCACGGGGGTAGCCTTGAGCAGTTCTTC. This encodes CASGLAHGGSLEQFF.

This chain links TRBV19 with TRBJ2-2; the D gene is possibly TRBD1 (5 bases). Germline loops: CDR1 LNHDA, CDR2 SQIVND (reference sequence). This CDR3 has 15 amino acids. Between the trimmed V and J ends, which lost 10 bases and 0 bases, there was a span of 15 bases. For the CDR3, the DNA is TGTGCCACCACCCCTCGACAGACGAACACCGGGGAGCTGTTTTTT. Translating gives CATTPRQTNTGELFF.

The chain uses TRBV29-1 and TRBJ2-7; 10 nucleotides line up with TRBD1. This CDR3 spans 13 amino acids. J lost 3 bases, V lost 7 bases, and 6 bases had no gene match. From germline, CDR1 is SQVTM and CDR2 ANQGSEA. The CDR3 protein is CSAGQGSFYEQYF. CDR3 coding DNA: TGCAGCGCGGGACAGGGGTCTTTCTACGAGCAGTACTTC.

The chain has TRBV3-1 (or the pseudogene TRBV3-2) and TRBJ1-6; 10 bases are a match to TRBD1. The ends lost 3 bases at V and 7 bases at J; junction bases unmatched: 3. Germline lookup yields CDR1 LGHDT and CDR2 YNNKEL (reference sequence). This CDR3 comprises 15 residues. In nucleotides, the CDR3 is TGTGCCAGCAGCCATGGGACAGGGGAAAATTCACCCCTCCACTTT. Translation gives CASSHGTGENSPLHF.

The genes are TRBV5-6 and TRBJ2-7, with 8 positions matching TRBD1. The germline gives CDR1 SGHDT, CDR2 YYEEEE. With 6 bases clipped from V and 3 bases from J, the junction kept 8 bases outside the gene matches. This CDR3 contains 14 residues. Here the CDR3 reads CASTGQGNSYEQYF. CDR3 nucleotides: TGTGCCAGCACCGGACAGGGCAATAGCTACGAGCAGTACTTC. Full variable domain (rest looked up from reference TRBV5-6 and TRBJ2-7): DAGVTQSPTHLIKTRGQQVTLRCSPKSGHDTVSWYQQALGQGPQFIFQYYEEEERQRGNFPDRFSGHQFPNYSSELNVNALLLGDSALYLCASTGQGNSYEQYFGPGTRLTVT.

The rearrangement uses TRBV19 and TRBJ1-1, with D hard to call. This CDR3 comprises 14 residues. Germline loops: CDR1 LNHDA, CDR2 SQIVND (reference sequence). V was trimmed by 3 bases and J by 1 base, leaving 9 bases between them. In DNA form, the CDR3 reads TGTGCCAGTAGTATTCGAGGCCAGAACACTGAAGCTTTCTTT. Translated: CASSIRGQNTEAFF.

This sequence joins TRBV28 and TRBJ2-7, with D maybe TRBD2 (5 bases). Germline V gene data show CDR1 as MDHEN and CDR2 as SYDVKM. The V and J ends lost 3 bases and 3 bases respectively, with 9 bases between them. This CDR3 has 13 amino acids. The CDR3 loop reads CASSFGGGYEQYF. CDR3 sequence (DNA): TGTGCCAGCAGTTTTGGAGGAGGCTACGAGCAGTACTTC.

The chain uses TRBV19 and TRBJ2-1, with 11 positions matching TRBD2. Trimming at V came to 5 bases and at J to 2 bases, leaving 5 bases not matched to a gene. The length of the CDR3 is 16 residues. Germline CDR1 LNHDA, CDR2 SQIVND (reference sequence). The CDR3 DNA sequence: TGTGCCAGTAGTGCCCAGGGACTAGCGGCCTACAATGAGCAGTTCTTC. Protein product: CASSAQGLAAYNEQFF. Based on the CDR3 plus reference TRBV19 and TRBJ2-1, the full variable domain is DGGITQSPKYLFRKEGQNVTLSCEQNLNHDAMYWYRQDPGQGLRLIYYSQIVNDFQKGDIAEGYSVSREKKESFPLTVTSAQKNPTAFYLCASSAQGLAAYNEQFFGPGTRLTVL.

This rearrangement joins TRBV5-4 to TRBJ1-4, with D perhaps matching TRBD1 (6 bases). V dropped 5 bases and J dropped 5 bases, with 13 bases sitting between them. This CDR3 region has 14 residues. The germline V gene has CDR1 SGHNT and CDR2 YYREEE (reference sequence). In nucleotides, the CDR3 is TGTGCCAGCAGTATAGGGGGGGCAAATGAAAAACTGTTTTTT. Translating it yields CASSIGGANEKLFF.

The chain couples TRBV5-6 to TRBJ2-6, with unresolved D. Germline assignment: CDR1 SGHDT and CDR2 YYEEEE. The CDR3 length is 16 residues. V lost 4 bases, J lost 0 bases, and 11 bases lay in between. CDR3 sequence: CASSTRLDSGANVLTF. In DNA form, the CDR3 reads TGTGCCAGCAGCACCCGACTGGACTCTGGGGCCAACGTCCTGACTTTC.

A few counts support this clone. The chain combines TRBV28 with TRBJ1-3; 7 bases line up with TRBD1. Germline values: CDR1 MDHEN, CDR2 SYDVKM. V shed 2 bases, J shed 0 bases, and the junction held 13 bases outside the gene matches. The CDR3 contains 19 residues. DNA of the CDR3: TGTGCCAGCAGTTTAGCACCGGGACAGCACTCCTACTCTGGAAACACCATATATTTT. It yields the protein CASSLAPGQHSYSGNTIYF.